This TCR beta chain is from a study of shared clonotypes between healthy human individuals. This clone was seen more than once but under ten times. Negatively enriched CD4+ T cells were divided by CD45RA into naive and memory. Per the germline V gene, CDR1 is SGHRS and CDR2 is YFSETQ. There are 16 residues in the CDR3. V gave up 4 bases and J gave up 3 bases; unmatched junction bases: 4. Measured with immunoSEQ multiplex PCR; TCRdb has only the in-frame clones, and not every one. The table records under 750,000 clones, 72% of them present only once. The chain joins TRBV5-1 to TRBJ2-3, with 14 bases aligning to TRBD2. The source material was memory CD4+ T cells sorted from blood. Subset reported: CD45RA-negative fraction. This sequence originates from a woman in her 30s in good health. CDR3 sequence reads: CASSGGTSGSTDTQYF. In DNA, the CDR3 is TGCGCCAGCAGCGGGGGGACTAGCGGGAGTACAGATACGCAGTATTTT.